The text below deals with one TCR beta chain. This record comes from a study of cytotoxic CD8 clonotypes in ibrutinib-treated CLL. TCR beta library input comprised around 2 micrograms of genomic DNA from cryopreserved PBMCs. With 11 bases removed from V and 8 bases from J, the gap between germline ends came to 10 bases. CDR3 length equals 10 residues. Clones were read by immunoSEQ multiplex PCR, and TCRdb kept only the in-frame ones, dropping some. The table lists 150,000 to 250,000 clones, approximately 72% of them singletons. This sequence was found in a human donor with chronic lymphocytic leukemia. The rearrangement uses TRBV23-1 and TRBJ2-1, with D perhaps given as TRBD1 or TRBD2 (6 bases each). TRBV23-1 is designated an ORF whose function remains uncertain. Sample: PBMCs, taken after 24 months of ibrutinib treatment. The CDR3 region has the DNA TGCGCCTGGAGGGGGGATGAGCAGTTCTTC. Residues: CAWRGDEQFF.